This entry lists 15 T cell receptor beta chains sequenced from one sample in a study of OX40 agonist ivuxolimab in advanced cancers. Clones were read by immunoSEQ multiplex PCR, and TCRdb kept only the in-frame ones, dropping some. The data contain 50,000 to 70,000 clones, around four fifths of them seen just once; the ten biggest clones take up 2.5% to 3%. The specimen was CD4+ or CD8+ T cells sorted from blood, collected in a trial of the OX40 agonist ivuxolimab. These receptors all come from an adult with an advanced solid tumor such as melanoma, head and neck, liver or kidney cancer.

V and J are TRBV19 and TRBJ2-3; the match to TRBD2 covers 13 bases. The V segment lost 1 base and the J segment 3 bases; nucleotides outside the gene matches: 1. The CDR3 has 16 amino acids. The germline CDR1 and CDR2 sequences are LNHDA and SQIVND (reference sequence). The CDR3 here is CASSIGGLAGTDTQYF. CDR3 nucleotides: TGTGCCAGTAGTATAGGGGGACTAGCGGGAACAGATACGCAGTATTTT.

This chain uses TRBV7-8 with TRBJ1-2, with 10 nucleotides matching TRBD1. CDR3 length equals 13 residues. The germline V gene encodes CDR1 SGHVS and CDR2 FQNEAQ. The V gene end was trimmed by 5 bases and the J gene end by 7 bases; junction bases not matched to a gene: 4. CDR3: CASSRRTGGGYTF. The DNA for the CDR3 is TGTGCCAGCAGCCGTCGGACAGGGGGTGGCTACACCTTC.

Note on this clone: An end of the junction does not agree with germline; a read error may underlie this. This chain uses TRBV18 with TRBJ2-5, with D unclear. This CDR3 region has 13 residues. Germline CDR1 KGHSH, CDR2 LQKENI. The DNA of the CDR3 is TGTGCCAGCTCACCTGAATTTAGAGAGCCCCAGTACTTC. Translating gives CASSPEFREPQYF. Using reference TRBV18 and TRBJ2-5 for the parts outside the CDR3, the full variable domain is NAGVMQNPRHLVRRRGQEARLRCSPMKGHSHVYWYRQLPEEGLKFMVYLQKENIIDESGMPKERFSAEFPKEGPSILRIQQVVRGDSAAYFCASSPEFREPQYFGPGTRLLVL.

The chain carries TRBV27 and TRBJ2-3, with D hard to call. V lost 5 bases and J 2 bases, leaving 5 bases between the germline ends. Per the germline V gene, CDR1 is MNHEY and CDR2 is SMNVEV (reference sequence). CDR3 length: 12 residues. The CDR3 coding sequence is TGTGCCAGCAGTGCGATCACAGATACGCAGTATTTT. Its translation is CASSAITDTQYF.

DNA for the CDR3: TGTGCCAGCAGCTTAGGACTGGGGATATACGAGCAGTACTTC. It specifies CASSLGLGIYEQYF. The rearrangement links TRBV11-2 to TRBJ2-7; no clear D. Germline CDR1 and CDR2: SGHAT and FQNNGV. The CDR3 contains 14 residues. Between the trimmed V and J ends, which lost 1 base and 4 bases, there was a span of 11 bases.

The chain combines TRBV7-2 with TRBJ1-5; D might be TRBD1 (5 bases). The CDR3 has 14 residues. The germline CDR1 and CDR2 sequences are SGHTA and FQGNSA. Trimming cost V 4 bases and J 4 bases, with 11 bases left between them. CDR3 protein: CASSYGTPNQPQHF. CDR3 DNA sequence: TGTGCCAGCAGCTATGGGACGCCGAATCAGCCCCAGCATTTT.

On this clone itself: Germline is not matched at one junction end, which may reflect a read error. The genes are TRBV5-4 and TRBJ2-1; 12 nucleotides agree with TRBD2. CDR1 is SGHNT and CDR2 is YYREEE in the germline V gene (reference sequence). This CDR3 has 18 amino acids. This CDR3 reads CASNLVPTSGRRDNEQFF. CDR3 bases: TGTGCCAGCAACTTGGTCCCGACTAGCGGGAGACGTGACAATGAGCAGTTCTTC. The full variable domain, with the rest looked up from reference TRBV5-4 and TRBJ2-1, is ETGVTQSPTHLIKTRGQQVTLRCSSQSGHNTVSWYQQALGQGPQFIFQYYREEENGRGNFPPRFSGLQFPNYSSELNVNALELDDSALYLCASNLVPTSGRRDNEQFFGPGTRLTVL.

The chain uses TRBV4-3 and TRBJ2-3; 13 nucleotides line up with TRBD2. Trimming took 4 bases from V and 0 from J; bases not matched to a gene: 4. The CDR3 is 17 residues long. Per the germline V gene, CDR1 is LGHNA and CDR2 is YSLEER. The CDR3 DNA reads as TGCGCCAGCAGCCCGACTAGCGGGGGGCGCAGCACAGATACGCAGTATTTT. The encoded protein is CASSPTSGGRSTDTQYF.

The J gene is TRBJ2-6, the V gene TRBV5-6; either TRBD1 or TRBD2 may supply D (6 bases each). The germline V and J ends were trimmed by 1 base and 2 bases, with 7 bases remaining between them. Germline assignment: CDR1 SGHDT and CDR2 YYEEEE. The length of the CDR3 is 15 residues. This CDR3 reads CASSLRGAGANVLTF. For the CDR3, the DNA is TGTGCCAGCAGCTTGAGGGGGGCTGGGGCCAACGTCCTGACTTTC.

The chain joins TRBV11-3 to TRBJ1-2; no clear D. CDR3 length: 15 residues. Trimming removed 2 bases at V and 2 bases at J, with 12 bases between. Germline-derived CDR1 and CDR2 are SGHNT and YENEEA. CDR3 region: CASSLNIVTNYGYTF. Here the CDR3 DNA reads TGTGCCAGCAGCTTAAATATTGTCACCAACTATGGCTACACCTTC.

V and J are TRBV7-2 and TRBJ2-1; D is perhaps TRBD2 (5 bases). The germline V gene has CDR1 SGHTA and CDR2 FQGNSA. Trimming removed 2 bases at V and 12 bases at J, with 20 bases between. There are 15 residues in the CDR3. CDR3 DNA: TGTGCCAGCAGCTTAAGGAGGTCGGTCCTACAAAGGCAGTTCTTC. Translating it yields CASSLRRSVLQRQFF.

V gene TRBV6-6 combines with J gene TRBJ2-5; D may match TRBD1 or TRBD2 (5 bases each). The CDR3 covers 13 residues. Deletions cut 3 bases from V and 4 bases from J, with 9 bases between. Germline V gives CDR1 MNHNY, CDR2 SVGAGI (reference sequence). CDR3 nucleotides: TGTGCCAGCAGTTATGGGGGTTTAGAGACCCAGTACTTC. Its protein product is CASSYGGLETQYF.

This clone was seen a single time. This chain uses TRBV14 with TRBJ2-3; 7 positions agree with TRBD2. Germline-derived CDR1 and CDR2 are SGHDN and FVKESK. CDR3 size: 16 residues. V gave up 1 base and J gave up 2 bases; unmatched junction bases: 6. CDR3: CASSQGLAAFTDTQYF. The CDR3 region has the DNA TGTGCCAGCAGCCAAGGGCTAGCGGCATTCACAGATACGCAGTATTTT.

The V call is TRBV6-1, the J call TRBJ1-1; weak D call: TRBD1 (5 bases). The germline CDR1 and CDR2 sequences are MNHNS and SASEGT. Deletions cut 4 bases from V and 1 base from J, with 10 bases between. The CDR3 sequence is 14 residues long. The CDR3 loop reads CASSALGENTEAFF. Written as DNA, the CDR3 is TGTGCCAGCAGTGCGCTGGGGGAGAACACTGAAGCTTTCTTT.

This clone was seen just once. The chain is built from TRBV11-3 and TRBJ1-3, with 10 bases matching TRBD1. This CDR3 has 15 residues. The junction had 4 bases not matched to a gene; V was cut back by 5 bases and J by 3 bases. Looked up from germline, CDR1 is SGHNT and CDR2 is YENEEA. CDR3 nucleotides: TGTGCCAGCAGCCCGACAGGGGGCAGTGGAAACACCATATATTTT. Its translation is CASSPTGGSGNTIYF.